The clone carrying this TCR beta chain was recorded a few times. In TCRdb, the 5' RACE reads were re-called with MiXCR into one record per CDR3 protein. The sample carries 53,000 or so distinct CDR3 sequences, over 20% recorded once. Trimming removed 4 bases at V and 10 bases at J, with 17 bases between. Germline CDR1 reads SGHRS; CDR2 reads YFSETQ. CDR3 size: 13 residues. The clonotype originates from a female donor with breast cancer. Sequenced sample: tumor-infiltrating naive CD4+ T cells sorted from the breast tumor. Subset indicated: naive CD4+ T cells, CD4+CD45RA+CD25-. The J gene is TRBJ1-1, the V gene TRBV5-1; D not certain. As DNA, the CDR3 is TGCGCCAGCAGCATCTGGAACCGGCACGGAGCTTTCTTT. Residues: CASSIWNRHGAFF.